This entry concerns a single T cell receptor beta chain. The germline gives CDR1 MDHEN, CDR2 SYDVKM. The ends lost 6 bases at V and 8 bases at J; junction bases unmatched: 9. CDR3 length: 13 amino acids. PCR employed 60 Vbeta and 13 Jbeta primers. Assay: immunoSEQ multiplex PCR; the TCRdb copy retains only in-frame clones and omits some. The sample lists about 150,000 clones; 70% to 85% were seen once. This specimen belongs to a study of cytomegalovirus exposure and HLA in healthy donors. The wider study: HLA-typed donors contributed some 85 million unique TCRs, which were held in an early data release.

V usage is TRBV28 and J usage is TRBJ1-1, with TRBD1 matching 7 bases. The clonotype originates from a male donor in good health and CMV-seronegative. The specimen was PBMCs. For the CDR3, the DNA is TGTGCCAGCAGCGAAAGGACAGGATCCGAAGCTTTCTTT. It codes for CASSERTGSEAFF. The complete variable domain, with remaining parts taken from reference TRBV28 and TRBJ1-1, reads DVKVTQSSRYLVKRTGEKVFLECVQDMDHENMFWYRQDPGLGLRLIYFSYDVKMKEKGDIPEGYSVSREKKERFSLILESASTNQTSMYLCASSERTGSEAFFGQGTRLTVV.